What follows describes a single TCR beta chain. Sequencing used immunoSEQ multiplex PCR; TCRdb keeps in-frame clones, though not all of them. This sample has some 130,000 clones; around 89% occur once, and the top ten carry about a tenth. This specimen belongs to a study of blood T cell repertoires in COVID-19. Study details: Sites in the United States, Italy and Spain provided acute and convalescent COVID-19 samples. PBMCs, B-cell-depleted T cells, or T cells were the source of the cDNA or gDNA that made up the material.

V lost 7 bases and J 0 bases, leaving 9 bases between the germline ends. CDR3 length equals 14 residues. Per the germline V gene, CDR1 is LGHNT and CDR2 is FRNRAP. The chain recombines TRBV12-5 with TRBJ2-2; no firm D call. Input material: peripheral blood. The origin of this receptor is a man aged 50 to 60 with acute or convalescent COVID-19. The CDR3 sequence: CASVWQANTGELFF. The CDR3 DNA sequence: TGTGCTAGTGTGTGGCAGGCGAACACCGGGGAGCTGTTTTTT.